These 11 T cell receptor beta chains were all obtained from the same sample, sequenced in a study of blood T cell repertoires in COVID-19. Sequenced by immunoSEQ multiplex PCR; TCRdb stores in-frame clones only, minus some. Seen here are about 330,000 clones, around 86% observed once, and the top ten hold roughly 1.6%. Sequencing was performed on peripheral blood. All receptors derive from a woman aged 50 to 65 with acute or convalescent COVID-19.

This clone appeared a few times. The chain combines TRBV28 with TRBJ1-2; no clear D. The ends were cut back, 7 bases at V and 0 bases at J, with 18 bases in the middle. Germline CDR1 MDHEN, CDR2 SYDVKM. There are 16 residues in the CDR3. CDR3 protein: CASIPGSQPSNYGYTF. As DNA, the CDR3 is TGTGCCAGCATCCCCGGGAGTCAACCGTCTAACTATGGCTACACCTTC.

CDR3 nucleotides: TGTGCCAGCAGTACCCCGGGGACACGCTTCAATCAGCCCCAGCATTTT. This codes for CASSTPGTRFNQPQHF. The chain links TRBV6-6 to TRBJ1-5; D perhaps matches TRBD1 (6 bases). The CDR3 spans 16 residues. The V end lost 5 bases, the J end lost 3 bases, and 17 bases lay between the germline ends. Looked up from germline, CDR1 is MNHNY and CDR2 is SVGAGI (reference sequence).

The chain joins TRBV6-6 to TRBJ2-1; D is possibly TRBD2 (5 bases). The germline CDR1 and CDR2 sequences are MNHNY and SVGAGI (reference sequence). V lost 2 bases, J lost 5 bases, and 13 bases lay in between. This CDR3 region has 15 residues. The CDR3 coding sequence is TGTGCCAGCAGTTACGAGGGAAGGACCCACAATGAGCAGTTCTTC. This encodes CASSYEGRTHNEQFF.

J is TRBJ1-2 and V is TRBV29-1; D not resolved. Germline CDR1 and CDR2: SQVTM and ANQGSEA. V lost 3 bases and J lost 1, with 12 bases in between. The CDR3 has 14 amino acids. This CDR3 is CSVEEGFINYGYTF. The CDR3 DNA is TGCAGCGTTGAGGAGGGATTTATTAACTATGGCTACACCTTC. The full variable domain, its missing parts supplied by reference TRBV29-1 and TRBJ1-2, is SAVISQKPSRDICQRGTSLTIQCQVDSQVTMMFWYRQQPGQSLTLIATANQGSEATYESGFVIDKFPISRPNLTFSTLTVSNMSPEDSSIYLCSVEEGFINYGYTFGSGTRLTVV.

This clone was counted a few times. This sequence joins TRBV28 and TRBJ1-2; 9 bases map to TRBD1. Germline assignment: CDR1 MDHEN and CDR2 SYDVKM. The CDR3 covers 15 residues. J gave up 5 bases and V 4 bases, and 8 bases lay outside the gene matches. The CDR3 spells CASSSSGTGRYGYTF. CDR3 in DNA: TGTGCCAGCAGTTCCTCCGGGACAGGGAGGTATGGCTACACCTTC.

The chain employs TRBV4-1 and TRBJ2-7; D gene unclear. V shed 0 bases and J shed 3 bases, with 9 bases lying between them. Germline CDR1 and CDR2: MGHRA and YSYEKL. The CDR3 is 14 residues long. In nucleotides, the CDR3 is TGCGCCAGCAGCCAAGATCGCGGCTACTACGAGCAGTACTTC. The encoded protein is CASSQDRGYYEQYF.

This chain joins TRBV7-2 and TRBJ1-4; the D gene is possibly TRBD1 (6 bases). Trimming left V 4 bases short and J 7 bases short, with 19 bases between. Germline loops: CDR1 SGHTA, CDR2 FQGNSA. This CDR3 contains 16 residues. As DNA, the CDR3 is TGTGCCAGCAGCTCCCGACAGGCCCTGGTGGGTGAAAAACTGTTTTTT. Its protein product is CASSSRQALVGEKLFF.

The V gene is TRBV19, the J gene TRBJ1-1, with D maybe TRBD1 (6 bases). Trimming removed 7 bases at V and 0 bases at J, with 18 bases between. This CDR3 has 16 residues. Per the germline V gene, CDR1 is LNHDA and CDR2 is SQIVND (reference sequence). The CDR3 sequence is CASTPTGRGLNTEAFF. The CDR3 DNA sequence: TGTGCCAGTACCCCAACAGGGAGAGGGCTGAACACTGAAGCTTTCTTT. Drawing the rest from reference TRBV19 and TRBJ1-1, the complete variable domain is DGGITQSPKYLFRKEGQNVTLSCEQNLNHDAMYWYRQDPGQGLRLIYYSQIVNDFQKGDIAEGYSVSREKKESFPLTVTSAQKNPTAFYLCASTPTGRGLNTEAFFGQGTRLTVV.

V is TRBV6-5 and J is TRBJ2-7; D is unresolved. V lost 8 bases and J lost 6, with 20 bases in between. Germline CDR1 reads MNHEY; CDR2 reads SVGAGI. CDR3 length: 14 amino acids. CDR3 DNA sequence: TGTGCCAGCTCATTCTTCCGAGCGCCGGGCGAGCAGTACTTC. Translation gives CASSFFRAPGEQYF.

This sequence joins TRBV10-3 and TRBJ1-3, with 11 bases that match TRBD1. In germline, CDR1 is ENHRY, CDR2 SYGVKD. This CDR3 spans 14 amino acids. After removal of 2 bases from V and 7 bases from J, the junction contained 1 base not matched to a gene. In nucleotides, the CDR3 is TGTGCCATCAGTGAGCGGGACAGGGGGAACACCATATATTTT. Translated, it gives CAISERDRGNTIYF.

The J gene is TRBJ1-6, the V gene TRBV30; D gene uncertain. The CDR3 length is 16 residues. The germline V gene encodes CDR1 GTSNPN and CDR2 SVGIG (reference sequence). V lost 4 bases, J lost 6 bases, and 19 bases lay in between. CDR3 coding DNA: TGTGCCTGGAATCTCCCTCTAACCTTTAGTAATTCACCCCTCCACTTT. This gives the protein CAWNLPLTFSNSPLHF.